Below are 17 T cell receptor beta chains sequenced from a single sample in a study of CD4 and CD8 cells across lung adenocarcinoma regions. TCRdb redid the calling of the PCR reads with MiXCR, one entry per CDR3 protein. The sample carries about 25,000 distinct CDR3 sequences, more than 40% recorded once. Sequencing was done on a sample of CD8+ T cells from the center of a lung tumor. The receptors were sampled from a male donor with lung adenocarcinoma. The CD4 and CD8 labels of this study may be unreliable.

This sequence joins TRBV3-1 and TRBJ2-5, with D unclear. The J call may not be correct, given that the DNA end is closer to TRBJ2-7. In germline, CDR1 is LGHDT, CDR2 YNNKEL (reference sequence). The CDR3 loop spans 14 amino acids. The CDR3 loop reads CASSQRPLSYEQYF. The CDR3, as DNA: TGTGCCAGCAGCCAACGGCCCCTCTCCTACGAGCAGTACTTC.

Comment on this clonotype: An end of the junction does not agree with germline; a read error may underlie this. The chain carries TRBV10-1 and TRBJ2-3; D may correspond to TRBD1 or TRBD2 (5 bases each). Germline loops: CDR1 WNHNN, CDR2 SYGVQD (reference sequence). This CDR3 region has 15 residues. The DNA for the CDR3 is TGCGCCAGCGGGGAGAGGGTGTGGGGCACAGATACGCAGTACTTT. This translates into CASGERVWGTDTQYF.

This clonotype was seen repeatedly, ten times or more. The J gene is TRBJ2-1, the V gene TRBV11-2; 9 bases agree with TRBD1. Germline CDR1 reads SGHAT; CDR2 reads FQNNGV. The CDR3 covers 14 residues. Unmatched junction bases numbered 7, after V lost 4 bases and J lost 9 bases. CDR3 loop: CASSSQTGGTEQFF. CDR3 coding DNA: TGTGCCAGCAGCTCCCAAACAGGGGGCACTGAGCAGTTCTTC.

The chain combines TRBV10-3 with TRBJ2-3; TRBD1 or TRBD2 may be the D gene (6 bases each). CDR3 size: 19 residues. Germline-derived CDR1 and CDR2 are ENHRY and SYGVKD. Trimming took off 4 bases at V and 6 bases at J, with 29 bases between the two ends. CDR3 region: CAISVPLGTGGRGLDTQYF. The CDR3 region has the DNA TGTGCCATCAGTGTACCCCTGGGCACTGGGGGGCGGGGCTTGGATACGCAGTATTTT.

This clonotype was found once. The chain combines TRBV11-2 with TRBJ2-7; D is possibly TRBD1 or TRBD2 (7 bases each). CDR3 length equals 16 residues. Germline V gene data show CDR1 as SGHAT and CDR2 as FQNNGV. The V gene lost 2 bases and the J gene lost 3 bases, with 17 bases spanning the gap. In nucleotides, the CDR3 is TGTGCCAGCAGCTTAAGGGGGGGGGACAGCTACTACGAGCAGTACTTC. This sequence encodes CASSLRGGDSYYEQYF. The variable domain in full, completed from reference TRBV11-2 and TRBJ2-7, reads EAGVAQSPRYKIIEKRQSVAFWCNPISGHATLYWYQQILGQGPKLLIQFQNNGVVDDSQLPKDRFSAERLKGVDSTLKIQPAKLEDSAVYLCASSLRGGDSYYEQYFGPGTRLTVT.

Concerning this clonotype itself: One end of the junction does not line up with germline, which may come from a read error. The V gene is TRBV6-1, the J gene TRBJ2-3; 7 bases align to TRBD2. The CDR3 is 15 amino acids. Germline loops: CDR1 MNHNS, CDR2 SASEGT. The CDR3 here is CARWAGRGATDTQYF. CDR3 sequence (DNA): TGTGCCCGCTGGGCGGGGAGGGGAGCCACAGACACGCAGTATTTT.

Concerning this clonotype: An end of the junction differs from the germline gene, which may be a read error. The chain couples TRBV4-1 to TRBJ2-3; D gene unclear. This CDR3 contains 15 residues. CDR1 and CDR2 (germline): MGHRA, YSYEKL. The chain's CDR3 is CASSQEGVTKDTQYF. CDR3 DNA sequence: TGCGCCAGCAGCCAAGAGGGCGTGACCAAAGATACTCAGTACTTT.

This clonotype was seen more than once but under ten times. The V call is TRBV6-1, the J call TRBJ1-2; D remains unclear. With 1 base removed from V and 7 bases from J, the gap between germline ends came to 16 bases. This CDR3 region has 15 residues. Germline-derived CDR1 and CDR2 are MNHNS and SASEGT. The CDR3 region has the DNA TGTGCCAGCAGTGAAGATTCGGGCTGGGTCTCTGGCTACACCTTC. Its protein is CASSEDSGWVSGYTF.

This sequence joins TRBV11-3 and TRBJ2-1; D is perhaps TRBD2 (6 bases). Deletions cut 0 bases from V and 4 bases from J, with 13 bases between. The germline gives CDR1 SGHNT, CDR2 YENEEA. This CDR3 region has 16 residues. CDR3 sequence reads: CASSLDRGAGYNEQFF. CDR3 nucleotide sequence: TGTGCCAGCAGCTTAGATCGCGGGGCCGGGTACAATGAGCAGTTCTTC.

CDR3 loop: CASSWDGGGDTQYF. The CDR3 nucleotides read TGCGCCAGCAGCTGGGACGGGGGGGGAGATACGCAGTATTTT. This rearrangement joins TRBV5-1 to TRBJ2-3, with 8 bases aligning to TRBD2. V shed 3 bases and J 5 bases; nucleotides not matched to a gene: 5. The CDR3 is 14 residues long. Germline-derived CDR1 and CDR2 are SGHRS and YFSETQ.

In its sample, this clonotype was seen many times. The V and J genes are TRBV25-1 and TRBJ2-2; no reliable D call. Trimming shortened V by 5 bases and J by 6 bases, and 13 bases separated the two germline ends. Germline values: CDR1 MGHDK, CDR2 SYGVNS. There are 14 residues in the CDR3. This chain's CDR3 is CASSSQDGSGELFF. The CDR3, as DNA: TGTGCCAGCAGTAGTCAGGACGGTTCCGGGGAGCTGTTTTTT. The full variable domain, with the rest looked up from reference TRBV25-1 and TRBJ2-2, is EADIYQTPRYLVIGTGKKITLECSQTMGHDKMYWYQQDPGMELHLIHYSYGVNSTEKGDLSSESTVSRIRTEHFPLTLESARPSHTSQYLCASSSQDGSGELFFGEGSRLTVL.

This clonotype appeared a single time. CDR3 DNA sequence: TGCGCCAGCAGGAAGCCGGGGGGCCGGGACCAAGAGATTCAGTACTTC. Its translation: CASRKPGGRDQEIQYF. This rearrangement joins TRBV10-2 to TRBJ2-4; D is perhaps TRBD2 (7 bases). CDR3 size: 16 residues. Trimming removed 6 bases at V and 10 bases at J, with 25 bases between. Germline CDR1 reads WSHSY; CDR2 reads SAAADI.

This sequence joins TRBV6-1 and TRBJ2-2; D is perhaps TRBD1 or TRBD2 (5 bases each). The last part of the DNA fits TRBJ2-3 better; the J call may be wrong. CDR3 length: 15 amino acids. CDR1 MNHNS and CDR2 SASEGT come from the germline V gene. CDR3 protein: CATRVRAGSTGTQYF. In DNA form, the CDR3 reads TGTGCCACCAGAGTTCGGGCAGGGAGCACCGGGACGCAGTATTTT.

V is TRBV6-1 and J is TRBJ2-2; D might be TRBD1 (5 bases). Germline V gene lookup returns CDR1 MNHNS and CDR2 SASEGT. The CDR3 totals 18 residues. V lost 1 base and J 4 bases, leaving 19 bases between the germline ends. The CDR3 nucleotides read TGTGCCAGCAGTGAAGGGCTACAGGTTTGGGTGGGCACCGGGGAGCTGTTTTTT. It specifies CASSEGLQVWVGTGELFF.

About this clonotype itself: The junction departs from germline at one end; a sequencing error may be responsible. CDR3 region: CASSEAGMWVRNTQYF. CDR3 bases: TGTGCCAGCAGTGAAGCGGGGATGTGGGTTAGAAATACGCAGTATTTC. The chain has TRBV6-1 and TRBJ2-4; D ambiguous. CDR1 and CDR2 from the germline V gene are MNHNS and SASEGT. The CDR3 spans 16 residues.

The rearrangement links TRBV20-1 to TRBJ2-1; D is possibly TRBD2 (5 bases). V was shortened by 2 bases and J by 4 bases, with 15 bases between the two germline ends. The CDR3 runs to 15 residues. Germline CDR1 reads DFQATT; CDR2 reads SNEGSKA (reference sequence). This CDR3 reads CSARKRGLPYNEQFF. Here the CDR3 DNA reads TGCAGTGCTAGAAAAAGAGGACTTCCGTACAATGAGCAGTTCTTC.

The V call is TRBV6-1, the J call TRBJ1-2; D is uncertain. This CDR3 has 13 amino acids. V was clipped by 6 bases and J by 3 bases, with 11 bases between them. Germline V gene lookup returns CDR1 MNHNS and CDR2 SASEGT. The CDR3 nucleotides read TGTGCCAGCAGGGAAACAGCTTACTATGGCTACACCTTC. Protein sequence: CASRETAYYGYTF.